This T cell receptor (beta chain) was recorded in a study of blood T cell repertoires in COVID-19. Only in-frame clones appear in the TCRdb table, and some are missing; sequencing was by immunoSEQ multiplex PCR. There are 150,000 to 200,000 clones in the sample; about three quarters occur only once, and approximately 26% lies in the top ten. Sequencing was done on a sample of peripheral blood. The origin of this receptor is a woman in her seventies with acute or convalescent COVID-19.

CDR3 DNA sequence: TGTGCCAGCTCAACTAGCGGGCTACACACCGGGGAGCTGTTTTTT. It codes for CASSTSGLHTGELFF. The chain is built from TRBV6-5 and TRBJ2-2; 9 bases fit TRBD2. The germline CDR1 and CDR2 sequences are MNHEY and SVGAGI. The CDR3 extends over 15 amino acids. Germline trimming cut 8 bases from V and 3 bases from J; bases unmatched to any gene: 7.